The clone carrying this T cell receptor (beta chain) was detected a few times. Its antigen remains unidentified. This sample stems from a study of T cells in Graves' hyperthyroidism and ophthalmopathy. The study, taken as a whole, reports: For ophthalmopathy, model prediction preceded onset by a median approximately 6 months. The majority of expanded thyroid clonotypes above 0.001 also appeared in blood.

With 4 bases clipped from V and 0 bases from J, the junction kept 3 bases outside the gene matches. The CDR3 length is 15 residues. Germline assignment: CDR1 KGHDR and CDR2 SFDVKD. Template material for amplifying TCR beta CDR3 regions consisted of RNA transcripts. The TCR CDR3 was amplified in a first-round RT-PCR using the HTBI primer set. TCRdb reprocessed the multiplex PCR reads with MiXCR, giving one entry per CDR3 protein. The sample holds about 460,000 distinct CDR3 sequences, under 25% seen once. This clonotype was obtained from a woman aged 70-85 years with Graves' ophthalmopathy. Sequencing was carried out using blood. The J gene is TRBJ2-7, the V gene TRBV24-1, with 9 bases lining up with TRBD2. DNA of the CDR3: TGTGCCACCAGTGAGTCGGGACTAGCCTCCTACGAGCAGTACTTC. Translated: CATSESGLASYEQYF.